This T cell receptor beta chain was sequenced during a study of cytomegalovirus exposure and HLA in healthy donors (dated by TCRdb to the late 2010s). Background for the entire study: An earlier analysis of 587 of the donors reported roughly 270 Gb of sequence data and roughly 110 million unique TCR beta sequences from 150 million to 200 million T cells. Donor age, sex, ethnicity and CMV serostatus were collected together with the repertoire data. Besides the first cohort of approximately 710 subjects, a separate validation cohort made up of roughly 120 different subjects was used. To decide whether each TCR beta V gene segment behaved as functional or pseudogenic, an earlier analysis of 587 of the donors relied on high-throughput TCR beta sequencing. Genome-wide SNP genotypes for about 55% of the roughly 670 donors were used in a later genetic analysis, which treated that subset as a discovery cohort. All discovery cohort repertoires had been generated using a single sequencing platform. An early release covering around 630 HLA-typed donors comprised approximately 290 gigabases of sequencing data and tens of millions of unique TCR sequences. The study used immunosequencing to profile the T cell repertoires of approximately 690 subjects and linked those repertoires to cytomegalovirus serostatus. Class I and class II HLA loci were covered by the typing at four-digit resolution. High-throughput TCR immunosequencing, statistical association of individual TCRs with disease status, and machine learning were combined to predict cytomegalovirus infection status. Of the 398 genotyped donors, roughly 80% fell in the genetic ancestry cluster associated with self-reported Caucasian donors. The number of typed donors differed by locus: roughly 629-630 for A, B, C, DRB1 and DQB1; approximately 530 for DQA1; fewer than 610 for DPA1; and about 450 for DPB1. Among under 450 genotyped donors of the cohort, an average of approximately 240,000 unique TCR beta nucleotide sequences were sequenced per donor, roughly 18% of them non-productive. The study aimed to test whether cataloging public T cell receptors could reveal signatures of past pathogen exposure. A few DR-DQ haplotypes were treated as single units for association and clustering because of strong linkage in the cohort. In a later analysis, previously published TCR beta repertoires from fewer than 750 donors were re-analyzed and high-resolution HLA genotyping was added so that TCR occurrence patterns could be studied. Rather than drawing on any new phenotypic data, the later analysis identified candidate immune exposures from TCR beta sequences and the way those sequences occurred across donors. The study at large found these results: According to a later analysis, parvovirus B19, influenza, CMV and Epstein-Barr virus appeared linked to several top co-occurrence clusters. Across donors, most TCR sequences were observed very rarely, whereas some public TCRs were present in many individuals. When HLA alleles, especially DR and DQ, strongly co-occurred, attributing TCR associations to individual alleles was difficult. In a later analysis, HLA-associated TCR beta chains were found to be more clonally expanded and to have lower generation probabilities than equally common non-associated chains. An association between a missense DCLRE1C variant and V-gene and J-gene trimming of TCR beta chains was found in a later genetic analysis and replicated in an independent cohort. Seventeen rarely observed V segments, including chromosome 9 orphons, were excluded from the earlier analysis of several hundred of the donors because counts were too low. A cluster of highly shared sequence variants was judged likely to represent a technical artifact of the sequencing pipeline. The study listed 164 TCR beta chains as associated with cytomegalovirus. At a false discovery rate of 0.05, a later analysis linked 16,000 or so TCR beta sequences to specific HLA alleles. A few of the identified cytomegalovirus-associated TCR beta chains were confirmed in vitro to be specific for cytomegalovirus antigens. Only TCR beta chains were sequenced in this cohort, and the absence of alpha or paired-chain data limited detectable features. A further reported finding was that TCR beta sequences accurately predicted the HLA-A and HLA-B alleles for most subjects in the first cohort. A later genetic analysis reported fewer N-insertions in productive TCRs among donors in an Asian-associated ancestry cluster than the roughly 700-donor mean. Because some donors lacked HLA typing at each locus, the association tests relied only on the typed subset. A later analysis found that most CMV-associated TCR beta chains appeared HLA-restricted, with HLA associations seemingly driven largely by CMV exposure. Broadly in line with IMGT annotations, most TCR beta V segments showed up in productive rearrangements about 87% or about 30% of the time in an earlier analysis of under 700 of the donors. Presence/absence analyses assumed roughly uniform sequencing depth across donors, an assumption that may not hold. In a later analysis, the rate of TCR association differed among HLA loci, with DRB1 alleles having the most associated TCRs and HLA-C alleles having the fewest. For the cohort, immune exposure information was limited to CMV serostatus. Correlated functional status among segregating V segments might reflect linkage disequilibrium, but an unknown experimental factor could not be ruled out. In both the original and validation cohorts, the classifier was reported to diagnose cytomegalovirus status with high specificity and sensitivity. The authors suggested that the approach could potentially be generalized to other disease states and immunological phenotypes.

Libraries were built with the immunoSEQ multiplex PCR assay. The multiplex PCR relied on a mix of 60 forward primers for TCR Vbeta segments and 13 reverse primers for TCR Jbeta segments. A multiplex PCR assay on genomic DNA amplified the CDR3 region of rearranged TCR beta genes. On the Illumina HiSeq System, the amplified TCR beta libraries were sequenced as 87-base-pair reads. Regarding the original processing steps: A later analysis tallied 75 million to 95 million unique TCR beta chains across the 610 or so repertoires, and some 12 million of those chains were shared by two or more donors. To remove PCR and sequencing errors, raw reads were error-corrected and collapsed into unique sequences using a nearest-neighbor algorithm that merged closely related sequences. To assign V, D and J gene segments, CDR3 sequences were aligned to IMGT reference sequences. For a sequence to be retained, a match of at least six nucleotides to both a V gene segment and a J gene segment was required. Rearrangements were classified as productive when the CDR3 lacked stop codons and remained in frame with V and J, and all other rearrangements were classified as non-productive. Following IMGT convention, CDR3 was defined as the stretch from the second conserved V-encoded cysteine up to the conserved J-encoded phenylalanine. In an earlier analysis of more than 550 of the donors, sequences lacking an unambiguous match to a single V gene segment were excluded. In an earlier analysis of 450 to 700 of the donors, V segments were called functional above 56.7% productive rearrangements and were called segregating when the between-donor standard deviation exceeded 5%. A statistical classification framework was built for diagnosing cytomegalovirus status from the catalog of TCR beta chain sequences. V and J gene assignment, in a later analysis, came from comparing TCR nucleotide sequences with IMGT/GENE-DB human TR gene sequences. A later analysis assigned CDR3 sequences and most-parsimonious VDJ recombination scenarios with the TCRdist pipeline. In a later analysis, each TCR beta chain was defined by its CDR3 amino acid sequence together with its V-gene family, and reads lacking a unique V-gene family were excluded. In a later analysis, some 600 highly shared, low-generation-probability nucleotide sequences were removed to address suspected cross-contamination and a sequencing artifact. For each public chain, a later analysis derived a clonal expansion index from normalized ranks of inferred template counts within each repertoire. In a later analysis, generation probabilities were computed using a VDJ recombination model fitted to out-of-frame rearrangements, and the results were checked against IGoR. A later analysis scored TCR-TCR, TCR-HLA and TCR-CMV co-occurrence with hypergeometric tests, applying a repertoire-size bias correction to TCR pairs. False discovery rates were estimated in a later analysis by permuting HLA or CMV assignments 20 times. A later analysis grouped co-occurring TCRs with DBSCAN, adding TCRdist sequence similarity when clustering within HLA-allele-positive subsets. Repertoires with fewer than 30,000 or more than 120,000 public chains, plus five repertoires with anomalous nucleotide sharing, were excluded from co-occurrence clustering. TCRdb took over this immuneACCESS table, retaining in-frame rearrangements with V and J assigned. Such tables are incomplete; in checked studies, under half of the missing clones stem from an unresolved V gene, and the remainder is unexplained. D and trimming were read from the DNA, whereas the V and J calls and clone size are those reported in that table. This sample lists under 200,000 clones; 77% were detected once. The ten largest clones add up to 2% to 2.5% of the sample.

Regarding this clone: Which antigen it targets is not known. There are no base qualities to consult, and no much larger clone falls within one base.

In total, 630 or so healthy bone marrow donors made up the cohort. At the time of sampling, every cohort member was nominally healthy, though immune exposures that went unrecorded were likely present. The donor was CMV seropositive and was included in the group of 289 seropositive cohort members. Each donor provided a peripheral blood sample, and peripheral blood mononuclear cells were used for TCR beta sequencing. The Qiagen DNeasy Blood Extraction Kit was used to extract genomic DNA from the blood cell samples. The sequenced material came from PBMCs. This receptor was taken from a man between 50 and 59 years old in good health and CMV-seropositive.

The DNA sequence follows: TGTGCCAGCAGCAGGGGGGGTGGGAACACCGGGGAGCTGTTTTTT. This codes for CASSRGGGNTGELFF. This receptor chain uses TRBV5-6 and TRBJ2-2; the D gene is perhaps TRBD2, from 7 matching bases. CDR3 length: 15 amino acids, cysteine to phenylalanine. Just CDR3 DNA is preserved here, 45 bases in frame from base 1. The germline ends are 11 bases apart after V is trimmed by 4 bases and J by 1 base. According to the germline V gene, CDR1 reads SGHDT and CDR2 reads YYEEEE.